The 17 T cell receptor beta chains presented below share a single source sample, sequenced in a study of low-dose radiotherapy and immunotherapy resistance in tumors (dated by TCRdb to 2022 to 2024). First-strand cDNA was synthesized with Superscript III and a set of TRAV- and TRBV-specific primers, covering both TCRalpha and TCRbeta chains. TCRs were amplified for 20 PCR cycles with Phusion, using a constant-region primer paired with the adapter attached to the V primers. In-frame beta chains were kept once TCRdb had trimmed the public reads at Q25 with fastp and called clones with MiXCR. Each CDR3 protein gets just one entry, which takes the most common genes and DNA from the rows behind it. The sample table contains roughly 17,000 distinct CDR3 sequences; only one count was recorded for approximately 63% of them. The top ten clonotypes cover less than 6% of the sample. These receptors were obtained from a human donor with advanced metastatic prostate, ovarian, gallbladder or colorectal cancer (not recorded which). This table probably holds off-target reads from a library built for another chain.

The genes are TRBV4-3 and TRBJ2-3; D is ambiguous. V gave up 4 bases and J gave up 8 bases, with 16 bases separating them. Germline CDR1 LGHNA, CDR2 YSLEER. The CDR3 consists of 14 residues. CDR3 region: CASSPTFGVSTQYF. The CDR3 nucleotides read TGCGCCAGCAGCCCCACCTTTGGGGTTAGTACGCAGTATTTT.

The chain couples TRBV20-1 to TRBJ2-3, with no clear D. CDR1 and CDR2 (germline): DFQATT, SNEGSKA (reference sequence). The length of the CDR3 is 15 residues. V was cut by 4 bases and J by 3 bases, with 17 bases left in between. In DNA form, the CDR3 reads TGCAGTGCTATCCATTCGGGCCACCAGACAGATACGCAGTATTTT. This codes for CSAIHSGHQTDTQYF.

V is TRBV9 and J is TRBJ2-3, with 10 bases fitting TRBD2. The CDR3 is made up of 18 amino acids. Germline CDR1 and CDR2: SGDLS and YYNGEE. Trimming cost V 0 bases and J 4 bases; bases outside gene matches: 11. CDR3 in amino acids: CASSVEELAGLGSDTQYF. CDR3 coding DNA: TGTGCCAGCAGCGTAGAGGAACTAGCGGGATTGGGGTCAGATACGCAGTATTTT.

The chain employs TRBV11-3 and TRBJ2-5; TRBD2 matches 9 bases. The ends lost 1 base at V and 5 bases at J; junction bases unmatched: 8. The CDR3 has 16 residues. CDR1 and CDR2 from the germline V gene are SGHNT and YENEEA. CDR3 in DNA: TGTGCCAGCAGCTTAGGTGGAGCGGGAGGTCCGGAGACCCAGTACTTC. Residues: CASSLGGAGGPETQYF. Together with reference TRBV11-3 and TRBJ2-5, the CDR3 gives the full variable domain: EAGVVQSPRYKIIEKKQPVAFWCNPISGHNTLYWYLQNLGQGPELLIRYENEEAVDDSQLPKDRFSAERLKGVDSTLKIQPAELGDSAVYLCASSLGGAGGPETQYFGPGTRLLVL.

This clonotype was seen a few times. V and J are TRBV29-1 and TRBJ1-1; D unclear. CDR1 is SQVTM, CDR2 ANQGSEA, per germline. The CDR3 is 15 residues long. V was shortened by 5 bases and J by 0 bases, with 16 bases between the two germline ends. CDR3 sequence reads: CSVPRRGGLNTEAFF. For the CDR3, the DNA is TGCAGCGTTCCACGGCGGGGAGGGTTGAACACTGAAGCTTTCTTT. Based on the CDR3 plus reference TRBV29-1 and TRBJ1-1, the full variable domain is SAVISQKPSRDICQRGTSLTIQCQVDSQVTMMFWYRQQPGQSLTLIATANQGSEATYESGFVIDKFPISRPNLTFSTLTVSNMSPEDSSIYLCSVPRRGGLNTEAFFGQGTRLTVV.

The chain uses TRBV6-1 and TRBJ2-2; TRBD2 might be the D (5 bases). Germline V gene sequence: CDR1 MNHNS, CDR2 SASEGT. There are 17 residues in the CDR3. V lost 2 bases, J lost 0 bases, and 13 bases lay in between. For the CDR3, the DNA is TGTGCCAGCAGTGAACTAGCAGCCGCGTCGAACACCGGGGAGCTGTTTTTT. It translates to CASSELAAASNTGELFF.

J is TRBJ2-3 and V is TRBV18, with D hard to call. This CDR3 has 12 amino acids. The V gene's germline CDR1 is KGHSH and CDR2 LQKENI. The V end was cut by 1 base, the J end by 4 bases, with 3 bases between. The CDR3 protein is CASSPRPDTQYF. The CDR3 nucleotides are TGTGCCAGCTCACCACGACCAGATACGCAGTATTTT. Drawing the rest from reference TRBV18 and TRBJ2-3, the complete variable domain is NAGVMQNPRHLVRRRGQEARLRCSPMKGHSHVYWYRQLPEEGLKFMVYLQKENIIDESGMPKERFSAEFPKEGPSILRIQQVVRGDSAAYFCASSPRPDTQYFGPGTRLTVL.

The chain joins TRBV7-2 to TRBJ2-3; TRBD2 is a possible D gene (5 bases). Trimming left V 5 bases short and J 3 bases short, with 15 bases between. The CDR3 covers 15 residues. The germline V gene encodes CDR1 SGHTA and CDR2 FQGNSA. This chain's CDR3 is CASSVRHAGTDTQYF. The DNA of the CDR3 is TGTGCCAGCAGCGTTAGGCACGCGGGTACAGATACGCAGTATTTT. The whole variable domain, remainder taken from reference TRBV7-2 and TRBJ2-3, is GAGVSQSPSNKVTEKGKDVELRCDPISGHTALYWYRQSLGQGLEFLIYFQGNSAPDKSGLPSDRFSAERTGGSVSTLTIQRTQQEDSAVYLCASSVRHAGTDTQYFGPGTRLTVL.

The rearrangement uses TRBV7-2 and TRBJ1-2, with 7 bases matching TRBD1. The germline gives CDR1 SGHTA, CDR2 FQGNSA. The CDR3 has 14 residues. The J segment lost 3 bases and the V segment lost 8 bases, leaving 9 bases of the junction unmatched. CDR3 sequence (DNA): TGTGCCAGCCGCAGGGGGGGTTCGGACTATGGCTACACCTTC. It translates to CASRRGGSDYGYTF. Drawing the rest from reference TRBV7-2 and TRBJ1-2, the complete variable domain is GAGVSQSPSNKVTEKGKDVELRCDPISGHTALYWYRQSLGQGLEFLIYFQGNSAPDKSGLPSDRFSAERTGGSVSTLTIQRTQQEDSAVYLCASRRGGSDYGYTFGSGTRLTVV.

The CDR3 is CASSGQRGHFTEAFF. CDR3 DNA sequence: TGTGCCAGCAGTGGGCAGAGGGGGCACTTCACTGAAGCTTTCTTT. V and J are TRBV6-2 or TRBV6-3 and TRBJ1-1, with 7 bases matching TRBD1. The length of the CDR3 is 15 residues. V shed 5 bases, J shed 4 bases, and the junction held 10 bases outside the gene matches. The germline V gene encodes CDR1 MNHEY and CDR2 SVGEGT.

The gene calls are TRBV18 and TRBJ2-2; possible D gene TRBD1, 6 bases. Between the trimmed V and J ends, which lost 5 bases and 4 bases, there was a span of 8 bases. Germline CDR1 reads KGHSH; CDR2 reads LQKENI. The CDR3 runs 13 residues. CDR3 coding DNA: TGTGCCAGCTCAGCACAGGGCACCGGGGAGCTGTTTTTT. It specifies CASSAQGTGELFF.

This clonotype was counted a few times. The V and J genes are TRBV5-6 and TRBJ2-7, with TRBD2 matching over 9 bases. Trimming took 0 bases from V and 6 from J; bases not matched to a gene: 10. Germline V gene data show CDR1 as SGHDT and CDR2 as YYEEEE. The CDR3 sequence is 16 residues long. The CDR3 DNA follows: TGTGCCAGCAGCTTGGCCAGCGGGGGGCTTACGTCCGAGCAGTACTTC. This encodes CASSLASGGLTSEQYF.

The table lists this clonotype with a few counts. This rearrangement joins TRBV2 to TRBJ2-1; TRBD1 is a possible D gene (5 bases). The germline CDR1 and CDR2 sequences are SNHLY and FYNNEI. V lost 1 base and J 0 bases, leaving 7 bases between the germline ends. CDR3 size: 15 residues. DNA for the CDR3: TGTGCCAGCAGTGAAGGACAGTCCTCCTACAATGAGCAGTTCTTC. Amino acid sequence: CASSEGQSSYNEQFF.

The CDR3: CASSQRDREYEKLFF. DNA for the CDR3: TGCGCCAGCAGCCAACGGGACAGGGAGTATGAAAAACTGTTTTTT. V is TRBV4-3 and J is TRBJ1-4; 9 nucleotides match TRBD1. CDR3 length: 15 amino acids. The ends lost 2 bases at V and 6 bases at J; junction bases unmatched: 4. Germline V gene data show CDR1 as LGHNA and CDR2 as YSLEER.

This clonotype came up once. This sequence joins TRBV6-6 and TRBJ1-4; D gene uncertain. Germline-derived CDR1 and CDR2 are MNHNY and SVGAGI (reference sequence). Trimming left V 4 bases short and J 8 bases short, with 8 bases between. The CDR3 spans 12 residues. The CDR3 nucleotides are TGTGCCAGCAGTTGGCCGGAAGAAAAACTGTTTTTT. Residues: CASSWPEEKLFF.

The CDR3 DNA reads as TGCAGTGCTAGAGATGTCTCTACAAACTCAGGGACTGAAGCTTTCTTT. Translation: CSARDVSTNSGTEAFF. This sequence joins TRBV20-1 and TRBJ1-1; a possible D gene is TRBD1 (5 bases). CDR3 length: 16 residues. Deletions cut 0 bases from V and 5 bases from J, with 19 bases between. Per germline, CDR1 DFQATT and CDR2 SNEGSKA (reference sequence).

J is TRBJ2-3 and V is TRBV12-3 or TRBV12-4; D perhaps matches TRBD2 (7 bases). Trimming took off 5 bases at V and 1 base at J, with 16 bases between the two ends. The CDR3 runs to 16 residues. CDR3 DNA sequence: TGTGCCAGCAGTACCGAGGGGGGGACGGGCACAGATACGCAGTATTTT. It specifies CASSTEGGTGTDTQYF.